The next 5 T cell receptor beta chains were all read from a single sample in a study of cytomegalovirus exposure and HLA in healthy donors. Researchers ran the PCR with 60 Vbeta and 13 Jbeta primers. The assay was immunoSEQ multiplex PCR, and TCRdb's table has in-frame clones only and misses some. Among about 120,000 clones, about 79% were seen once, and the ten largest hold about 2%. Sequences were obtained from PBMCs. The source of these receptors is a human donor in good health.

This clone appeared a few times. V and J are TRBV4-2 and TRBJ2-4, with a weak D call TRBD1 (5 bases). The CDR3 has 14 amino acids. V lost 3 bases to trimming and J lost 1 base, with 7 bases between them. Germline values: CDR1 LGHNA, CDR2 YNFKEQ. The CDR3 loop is CASSHAGAKNIQYF. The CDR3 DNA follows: TGTGCCAGCAGCCATGCAGGGGCCAAAAACATTCAGTACTTC.

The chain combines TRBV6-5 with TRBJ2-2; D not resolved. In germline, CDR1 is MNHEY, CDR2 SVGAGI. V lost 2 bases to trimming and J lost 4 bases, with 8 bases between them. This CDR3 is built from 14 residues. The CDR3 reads CASSYGVGTGELFF. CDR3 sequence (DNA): TGTGCCAGCAGTTACGGAGTAGGCACCGGGGAGCTGTTTTTT.

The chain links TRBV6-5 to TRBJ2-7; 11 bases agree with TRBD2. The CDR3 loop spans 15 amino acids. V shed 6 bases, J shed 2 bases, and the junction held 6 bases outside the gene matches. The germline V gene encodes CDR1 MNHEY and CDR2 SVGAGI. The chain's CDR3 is CASRALAGGTYEQYF. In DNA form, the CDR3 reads TGTGCCAGCAGGGCTTTAGCGGGAGGGACCTACGAGCAGTACTTC.

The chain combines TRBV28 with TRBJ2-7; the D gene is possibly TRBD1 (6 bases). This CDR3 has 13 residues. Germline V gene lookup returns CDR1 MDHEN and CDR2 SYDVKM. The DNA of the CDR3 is TGTGCAAGCGACAGGCAGTCGGGCTACGAGCAGTACTTC. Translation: CASDRQSGYEQYF.

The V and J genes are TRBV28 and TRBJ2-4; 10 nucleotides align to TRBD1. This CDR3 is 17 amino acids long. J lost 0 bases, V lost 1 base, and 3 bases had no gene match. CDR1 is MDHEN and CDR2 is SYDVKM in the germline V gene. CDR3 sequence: CASSLLGQGIAKNIQYF. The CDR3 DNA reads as TGTGCCAGCAGTTTATTGGGACAGGGGATAGCCAAAAACATTCAGTACTTC.